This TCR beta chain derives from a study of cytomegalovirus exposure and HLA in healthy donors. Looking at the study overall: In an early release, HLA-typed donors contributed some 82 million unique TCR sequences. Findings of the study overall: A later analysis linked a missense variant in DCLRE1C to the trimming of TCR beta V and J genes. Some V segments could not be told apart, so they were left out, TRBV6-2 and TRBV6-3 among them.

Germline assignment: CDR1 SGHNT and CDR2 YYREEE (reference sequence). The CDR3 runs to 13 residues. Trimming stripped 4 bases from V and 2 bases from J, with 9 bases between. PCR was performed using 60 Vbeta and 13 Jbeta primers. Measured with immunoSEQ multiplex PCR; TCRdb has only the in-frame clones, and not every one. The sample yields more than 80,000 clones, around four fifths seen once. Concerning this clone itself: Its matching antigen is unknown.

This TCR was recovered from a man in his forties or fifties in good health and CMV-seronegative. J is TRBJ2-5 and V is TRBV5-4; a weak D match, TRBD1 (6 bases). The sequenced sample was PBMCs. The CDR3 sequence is CASSRDTQETQYF. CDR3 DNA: TGTGCCAGCAGCCGGGACACGCAAGAGACCCAGTACTTC. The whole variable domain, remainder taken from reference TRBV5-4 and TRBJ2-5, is ETGVTQSPTHLIKTRGQQVTLRCSSQSGHNTVSWYQQALGQGPQFIFQYYREEENGRGNFPPRFSGLQFPNYSSELNVNALELDDSALYLCASSRDTQETQYFGPGTRLLVL.